This T cell receptor gamma chain emerged from a study of γδ T cells in repeated Plasmodium falciparum infection. The study's findings and limits: In Vdelta2-negative, largely Vdelta1+, gammadelta repertoires, repeated controlled infections appeared to drive clonal selection waves.

Vgamma9/Vdelta2+ and Vdelta2-negative gammadelta T cells were flow-sorted from PBMC for bulk sequencing. In its sample, this clone was seen many times. Its antigen remains unknown. This DNA translates differently at residue 2 from the TCRdb protein, which is that of a much larger clone; a read error is likely, and the protein shown is the DNA's own translation. TCRdb re-called the multiplex PCR reads via CATT. Seen here are over 25,000 gamma-chain clones, roughly 3.1% observed once, and the top ten hold around a third. This CDR3 has 12 amino acids. CDR1 is GITISATS and CDR2 is ISYDGTV in the germline V gene (reference sequence).

The sequenced material came from gamma-delta T cells from blood. The receptor's source is a pool of human donors (malaria-infected and uninfected, not separated). The rearrangement links TRGV9 to TRGJ1 or TRGJ2. Here the J gene came from matching the DNA to germline, since TCRdb omits it. The CDR3 sequence: CTLWEDYYKKLF. The CDR3 region has the DNA TGTACCTTGTGGGAGGACTATTATAAGAAACTCTTT.